This record covers a single TCR beta chain. As yet, its antigen is unknown. The entry originates in a study of cytomegalovirus exposure and HLA in healthy donors. Study-level findings and limits: Most TCR sequences proved rare, with some public TCRs found in many donors.

The CDR3 spans 14 residues. Germline assignment: CDR1 KGHSH and CDR2 LQKENI. The V and J ends lost 3 bases and 3 bases respectively, with 11 bases between them. In the PCR, 60 Vbeta and 13 Jbeta primers were used. Profiled with immunoSEQ multiplex PCR; TCRdb holds only in-frame clones, not every one. The data show under 120,000 clones, approximately 70% seen once. The TCR sequence derives from a man under 40 in good health and CMV-seropositive. Input material: PBMCs. The V call is TRBV18, the J call TRBJ1-2; D possibly corresponds to TRBD1 (6 bases). CDR3 coding DNA: TGTGCCAGCTCACCGAGGGCAGGGGACTATGGCTACACCTTC. Protein product: CASSPRAGDYGYTF.